What follows are 5 T cell receptor beta chains derived from one specimen sequenced in a study of blood T cell repertoires in COVID-19. The table came from immunoSEQ multiplex PCR; TCRdb's copy has only in-frame clones and leaves some out. Among 250,000 to 350,000 clones listed, 80% to 90% were seen once. Source material: PBMCs or T cells enriched from blood (not recorded which). Receptors originate from a woman between 18 and 29 years old who had recovered from COVID-19.

The rearrangement joins TRBV7-9 to TRBJ1-3; TRBD1 agrees at 10 bases. The CDR3 covers 15 residues. The germline V gene encodes CDR1 SEHNR and CDR2 FQNEAQ (reference sequence). Germline trimming cut 5 bases from V and 0 bases from J; bases unmatched to any gene: 1. DNA of the CDR3: TGTGCCAGCAGCCGGACAGGGGGCTCTGGAAACACCATATATTTT. This sequence encodes CASSRTGGSGNTIYF.

The gene calls are TRBV5-6 and TRBJ1-1; D gene ambiguous. Germline-derived CDR1 and CDR2 are SGHDT and YYEEEE. CDR3 size: 13 residues. Trimming stripped 4 bases from V and 1 base from J, with 8 bases between. CDR3 nucleotide sequence: TGTGCCAGCAGCCGGGTAGGGAACACTGAAGCTTTCTTT. Translation gives CASSRVGNTEAFF.

CDR3 region: CASSSWEVSEAFF. The CDR3 DNA is TGTGCCAGCAGCTCATGGGAGGTTTCTGAAGCTTTCTTT. The gene calls are TRBV5-4 and TRBJ1-1; no clear D. The CDR3 is made up of 13 amino acids. Germline loops: CDR1 SGHNT, CDR2 YYREEE (reference sequence). V was shortened by 3 bases and J by 6 bases, with 12 bases between the two germline ends.

This clone occurred a few times. This same CDR3 is encoded by further DNA sequences in the sample. The chain uses TRBV6-4 and TRBJ2-1, with TRBD2 identical over 14 bases. Trimming at V came to 4 bases and at J to 7 bases, leaving 3 bases not matched to a gene. The CDR3 is 15 amino acids. CDR1 and CDR2 (germline): MRHNA, SNTAGT. The CDR3 region has the DNA TGTGCCAGCAGTGCCGGGACTAGCGGGGGTAATGAGCAGTTCTTC. Its translation: CASSAGTSGGNEQFF.

V usage is TRBV28 and J usage is TRBJ2-7, with TRBD1 as a possible D gene (6 bases). CDR3 size: 13 residues. V was pared by 6 bases and J by 3 bases, with 12 bases between. Germline CDR1 MDHEN, CDR2 SYDVKM. CDR3 DNA: TGTGCCAGCAGCAGACAGGACCTCTACGAGCAGTACTTC. Protein: CASSRQDLYEQYF.